This record looks at one T cell receptor beta chain sequence and its context. V lost 1 base and J lost 1, with 8 bases in between. Germline V lookup: CDR1 SGHRS, CDR2 YFSETQ. The CDR3 is 15 amino acids. The sample is drawn from a study of cytomegalovirus exposure and HLA in healthy donors. The primer mix had 60 Vbeta and 13 Jbeta primers. The protocol was immunoSEQ multiplex PCR, while the TCRdb copy is restricted to in-frame clones and leaves out a portion. The sample carries 150,000 to 200,000 clones, 70% to 85% recorded once. The receptor was derived from a woman aged 55-69 years in good health and CMV-seropositive. V gene TRBV5-1 combines with J gene TRBJ2-2; D gene ambiguous. The specimen sequenced was PBMCs. The CDR3 nucleotides read TGCGCCAGCAGCTTGTCCCTCGGGAACACCGGGGAGCTGTTTTTT. Translating gives CASSLSLGNTGELFF.